This TCR beta chain emerged from a study of OX40 agonist ivuxolimab in advanced cancers. Study information: Ivuxolimab was administered intravenously to patients at 0.01 to 10 mg/kg every 2 weeks. Three patients, one with hepatocellular carcinoma and two with cutaneous melanoma, responded partially.

The CDR3 contains 14 residues. V dropped 9 bases and J dropped 7 bases, with 20 bases sitting between them. Germline V lookup: CDR1 SGHRS, CDR2 YFSETQ. A remark on this clone: As yet, its antigen is unknown.

TCRdb's table, derived via immunoSEQ multiplex PCR, lists solely in-frame clones and lacks some. The repertoire includes 100,000 to 130,000 clones, approximately 90% of them detected once, and around 0.64% sits in the top ten. Study-wide findings and caveats: At 0.1 to 3.0 mg/kg, CD4+ and CD8+ blood T cells expanded clonally by week 6.

The material was CD4+ or CD8+ T cells sorted from blood, obtained in a trial of the OX40 agonist ivuxolimab. J is TRBJ1-5 and V is TRBV5-1; possible D gene TRBD1, 6 bases. This sequence was found in an adult with an advanced solid tumor such as melanoma, head and neck, liver or kidney cancer. CDR3 bases: TGCGCCACCTACGAAGGGCTCCAGGGGCAGCCCCAGCATTTT. This encodes CATYEGLQGQPQHF.